These 8 T cell receptor beta chains were all obtained from the same sample, sequenced in a study of regulatory T cells in long-lasting Graves disease. The time point is: newly diagnosed GD, antithyroid drugs for less than 3 months. RNA isolated from PBMCs was used to make the TCR library. The authors built TCR beta libraries using iRepertoire HTBI primers and Arm-PCR of CDR3 regions. From the multiplex PCR reads, TCRdb called clonotypes with MiXCR, one entry per CDR3 protein. The data hold about 460,000 distinct CDR3 sequences, with less than 15% observed a single time. The data also belong to a second study, concerning T cells in Graves' hyperthyroidism and ophthalmopathy.

The sequences come from peripheral blood mononuclear cells (PBMCs), collected at new diagnosis, from a patient treated with antithyroid drugs. The receptors come from a woman aged 45 to 65 with Graves disease.

This clonotype was picked up many times. The gene calls are TRBV30 and TRBJ2-3; the D is unclear. Germline values: CDR1 GTSNPN, CDR2 SVGIG (reference sequence). This CDR3 region has 13 residues. V lost 4 bases and J lost 2, with 10 bases in between. The CDR3 loop is CAWNRLLTDTQYF. The CDR3 bases are TGTGCCTGGAATCGGCTTCTCACAGATACGCAGTATTTT.

In its sample, this clonotype was seen a few times. The V call is TRBV19, the J call TRBJ2-4, with TRBD2 identical over 8 bases. Germline V gene sequence: CDR1 LNHDA, CDR2 SQIVND (reference sequence). The CDR3 runs 14 residues. After removal of 4 bases from V and 9 bases from J, the junction contained 8 bases not matched to a gene. CDR3 in DNA: TGTGCCAGTAGTAAGCCGGGACTAGTTAGCATTCAGTACTTC. As protein: CASSKPGLVSIQYF. Variable domain in full (rest from reference TRBV19 and TRBJ2-4): DGGITQSPKYLFRKEGQNVTLSCEQNLNHDAMYWYRQDPGQGLRLIYYSQIVNDFQKGDIAEGYSVSREKKESFPLTVTSAQKNPTAFYLCASSKPGLVSIQYFGAGTRLSVL.

This clonotype appeared many times. V and J are TRBV28 and TRBJ2-2; 8 bases are a match to TRBD2. V trimming: 7 bases; J trimming: 4 bases; junction bases outside the gene matches: 14. The germline V gene encodes CDR1 MDHEN and CDR2 SYDVKM. The CDR3 sequence is 17 residues long. CDR3 coding DNA: TGTGCCAGCACCTTGGAGTACGGGAGGGCCTTCACCGGGGAGCTGTTTTTT. It codes for CASTLEYGRAFTGELFF.

This clonotype was seen at least ten times. The chain has TRBV11-1 and TRBJ2-1, with D possibly being TRBD1 (6 bases). The CDR3 consists of 15 residues. The ends were cut back, 6 bases at V and 10 bases at J, with 22 bases in the middle. Looked up from germline, CDR1 is SGHAT and CDR2 is FQDESV (reference sequence). CDR3 residues: CASRHQGSQLQEQFF. The CDR3 bases are TGTGCCAGCAGACATCAGGGGAGCCAGCTTCAGGAGCAGTTCTTC.

The chain has TRBV28 and TRBJ2-2; 8 bases are shared with TRBD1. The CDR3 is 14 amino acids. Germline values: CDR1 MDHEN, CDR2 SYDVKM. V lost 6 bases to trimming and J lost 7 bases; unmatched junction nucleotides: 7. CDR3 in DNA: TGTGCCAGCAGGACGACAGGGGAAGGCGGGGAGCTGTTTTTT. As protein: CASRTTGEGGELFF.

This rearrangement joins TRBV7-2 to TRBJ2-1; D tentatively reads TRBD1 or TRBD2 (6 bases each). Germline CDR1 SGHTA, CDR2 FQGNSA. The CDR3 covers 15 residues. With 2 bases removed from V and 10 bases from J, the gap between germline ends came to 18 bases. CDR3 sequence: CASSLTSLGGGEQFF. The CDR3 DNA reads TGTGCCAGCAGCTTAACATCACTCGGGGGCGGGGAGCAGTTCTTC.

Concerning this clonotype itself: One base away lies a much larger clone, so this may be a sequencing read error. The chain employs TRBV13 and TRBJ2-3, with 9 bases fitting TRBD2. Germline CDR1 reads PRHDT; CDR2 reads FYEKMQ (reference sequence). With V trimmed by 5 bases and J by 2 bases, 11 bases remained unmatched. The CDR3 runs to 17 residues. This CDR3 is CASSHGSLAGITDTQYF. CDR3 nucleotides: TGTGCCAGCAGCCACGGGTCACTAGCGGGCATCACAGATACGCAGTATTTT.

This clonotype turned up a few times. The chain couples TRBV3-1 to TRBJ1-1, with D unclear. Germline CDR1 is LGHDT and CDR2 is YNNKEL (reference sequence). V lost 0 bases to trimming and J lost 11 bases, with 16 bases between them. The CDR3 has 14 residues. In nucleotides, the CDR3 is TGTGCCAGCAGCCAAGATCTAACGGCCGATCGGGCTTTCTTT. It encodes CASSQDLTADRAFF. Drawing the rest from reference TRBV3-1 and TRBJ1-1, the complete variable domain is DTAVSQTPKYLVTQMGNDKSIKCEQNLGHDTMYWYKQDSKKFLKIMFSYNNKELIINETVPNRFSPKSPDKAHLNLHINSLELGDSAVYFCASSQDLTADRAFFGQGTRLTVV.